The 4 T cell receptor beta chains below come from one sample, sequenced in a study of T cell responses to AZD1222 COVID-19 vaccine. Sequenced by immunoSEQ multiplex PCR; TCRdb stores in-frame clones only, minus some. This sample yields 100,000 to 140,000 clones, of which around 89% are seen a single time; about 7% belongs to the top ten. The sample was peripheral blood, taken on day 0 of AZD1222 vaccination. Every receptor here comes from an adult in good health.

This sequence joins TRBV6-5 and TRBJ2-7; TRBD1 or TRBD2 may be the D gene (5 bases each). Trimming shortened V by 6 bases and J by 3 bases, and 15 bases separated the two germline ends. CDR3 size: 14 residues. Germline CDR1 reads MNHEY; CDR2 reads SVGAGI. CDR3 sequence reads: CASRHRDVSYEQYF. The CDR3 DNA is TGTGCCAGCAGACACCGGGACGTTAGCTACGAGCAGTACTTC.

The genes are TRBV9 and TRBJ2-5, with a weak D call TRBD2 (7 bases). Germline loops: CDR1 SGDLS, CDR2 YYNGEE. The CDR3 length is 16 residues. The V end was cut by 0 bases, the J end by 5 bases, with 17 bases between. CDR3 coding DNA: TGTGCCAGCAGCGTAGGCGCACGGGGGGCCGCGGAGACCCAGTACTTC. Protein product: CASSVGARGAAETQYF.

V and J are TRBV28 and TRBJ1-5, with 8 bases identical to TRBD1. The CDR3 length is 15 residues. CDR1 is MDHEN and CDR2 is SYDVKM in the germline V gene. V trimming: 6 bases; J trimming: 3 bases; junction bases outside the gene matches: 7. DNA for the CDR3: TGTGCCAGCAGCCCCAGGGGGCTGGACAATCAGCCCCAGCATTTT. The encoded protein is CASSPRGLDNQPQHF.

V usage is TRBV7-2 and J usage is TRBJ2-1; 8 nucleotides agree with TRBD2. J was trimmed by 8 bases and V by 5 bases; bases with no gene match: 14. The length of the CDR3 is 16 residues. The germline gives CDR1 SGHTA, CDR2 FQGNSA. The CDR3 reads CASSPPGAGRGDEQFF. In DNA form, the CDR3 reads TGTGCCAGCAGCCCCCCCGGGGCCGGGAGGGGCGATGAGCAGTTCTTC.